This T cell receptor beta chain derives from a study of CD8+ T cells in alopecia areata. Study findings and constraints: Between patients, shared TCR sequences were less clear than in mice. This was possibly due in part to HLA diversity in the patient population. Clonality exceeded that of normal scalp in lesional scalp, most notably in alopecia totalis/universalis. Normal-skin resident alphabeta T cells also appear among scalp sample sequences.

In the case of this clone: Its antigen is not known.

The CDR3 runs 11 residues. V shed 0 bases and J shed 9 bases, with 3 bases lying between them. Germline lookup yields CDR1 SGHDN and CDR2 FVKESK. Following RNA extraction, reverse transcription yielded cDNA that acted as the sequencing template. The repertoire was sequenced with immunoSEQ multiplex PCR; TCRdb's copy has only in-frame clones and lacks some. The sample shows about 150,000 clones, around two thirds of them seen only once. The material sequenced was CD8+ T cells sorted from blood. The clonotype originates from a human donor in good health. The gene calls are TRBV14 and TRBJ2-4; D is uncertain. The CDR3 DNA follows: TGTGCCAGCAGCCAAGAACTCATTCAGTACTTC. Translation gives CASSQELIQYF.